The next 11 T cell receptor beta chains were all read from a single sample in a study of T cell changes during pregnancy in multiple sclerosis. Assay: immunoSEQ multiplex PCR; the TCRdb copy retains only in-frame clones and omits some. The sample includes 55,000 to 80,000 clones, roughly 90% of them seen just once. This sample comprised peripheral blood, obtained after pregnancy. These receptors all come from a female donor in good health, enrolled as a control in a pregnancy study.

The V gene is TRBV5-1, the J gene TRBJ1-6; 10 bases match TRBD1. Per germline, CDR1 SGHRS and CDR2 YFSETQ. The CDR3 sequence is 17 residues long. V gave up 4 bases and J gave up 7 bases; unmatched junction bases: 11. The CDR3 coding sequence is TGCGCCAGCAGCCTTTCCACTCCGGGACAGGGGAATTCACCCCTCCACTTT. Translating it yields CASSLSTPGQGNSPLHF.

The count of this clone is one. The genes are TRBV28 and TRBJ2-1; TRBD1 is a possible D gene (7 bases). V lost 2 bases and J lost 6, with 8 bases in between. The CDR3 is 13 amino acids. Germline-derived CDR1 and CDR2 are MDHEN and SYDVKM. DNA of the CDR3: TGTGCCAGCAGTTTACAGGGGGGCAATGAGCAGTTCTTC. It translates to CASSLQGGNEQFF.

The rearrangement uses TRBV11-3 and TRBJ2-7, with 7 positions matching TRBD1. CDR3 length equals 13 residues. Germline V gene sequence: CDR1 SGHNT, CDR2 YENEEA. V was pared by 7 bases and J by 2 bases, with 5 bases of the junction left unmatched. CDR3 bases: TGTGCCAGCAAGGGGGCTGACACCTACGAGCAGTACTTC. Translation: CASKGADTYEQYF.

V gene TRBV6-5 combines with J gene TRBJ1-5; D is uncertain. This CDR3 is built from 12 residues. The germline V and J ends were trimmed by 8 bases and 0 bases, with 5 bases remaining between them. Germline-derived CDR1 and CDR2 are MNHEY and SVGAGI. The CDR3 loop reads CASWASNQPQHF. CDR3 nucleotide sequence: TGTGCCAGCTGGGCTAGCAATCAGCCCCAGCATTTT.

The chain carries TRBV5-1 and TRBJ2-7; 7 bases are a match to TRBD1. The trim removed 6 bases at V and 0 bases at J, leaving 3 bases unmatched. Germline loops: CDR1 SGHRS, CDR2 YFSETQ. The CDR3 totals 13 residues. The CDR3 protein is CASNRDSSYEQYF. The CDR3 bases are TGCGCCAGCAACCGGGACAGCTCCTACGAGCAGTACTTC.

The J gene is TRBJ1-2, the V gene TRBV15, with D hard to call. Germline loops: CDR1 LNHNV, CDR2 YYDKDF (reference sequence). The CDR3 is 15 amino acids. Trimming shortened V by 0 bases and J by 4 bases, and 12 bases separated the two germline ends. CDR3 DNA: TGTGCCACCAGCAGAGATTACGAGGTCGGCTATGGCTACACCTTC. Protein product: CATSRDYEVGYGYTF.

The chain joins TRBV18 to TRBJ2-3, with D perhaps matching TRBD2 (6 bases). Germline V gene lookup returns CDR1 KGHSH and CDR2 LQKENI. The germline V and J ends were trimmed by 5 bases and 0 bases, with 12 bases remaining between them. This CDR3 is built from 15 residues. The CDR3: CASSFRDSSTDTQYF. The CDR3 nucleotides read TGTGCCAGCTCATTCCGGGACTCCAGCACAGATACGCAGTATTTT.

This chain links TRBV6-1 with TRBJ2-5; 8 nucleotides match TRBD1. This CDR3 has 12 residues. Germline CDR1 MNHNS, CDR2 SASEGT. V shed 10 bases and J 2 bases; nucleotides not matched to a gene: 3. CDR3 sequence: CATRTGQETQYF. CDR3 nucleotide sequence: TGTGCCACCAGGACAGGGCAAGAGACCCAGTACTTC.

The chain recombines TRBV2 with TRBJ2-1; TRBD2 aligns across 9 bases. The V and J ends lost 2 bases and 8 bases, in that order; junction bases with no gene match: 16. Germline CDR1 and CDR2: SNHLY and FYNNEI. The CDR3 runs to 18 residues. The CDR3 DNA sequence: TGTGCCAGCAGTGAATATTCCCACTTTAGCGGGAGTGGCTATGAGCAGTTCTTC. Translated, it gives CASSEYSHFSGSGYEQFF.

The J gene is TRBJ2-5, the V gene TRBV7-2; D gene unclear. CDR3 length: 13 residues. Germline V gene sequence: CDR1 SGHTA, CDR2 FQGNSA. Trimming took 1 base from V and 3 from J, leaving 6 bases between them. The CDR3 region has the DNA TGTGCCAGCAGCTTAGGGCTGGAAGAGACCCAGTACTTC. Its protein is CASSLGLEETQYF. The variable domain in full, with the rest retrieved from reference TRBV7-2 and TRBJ2-5, is GAGVSQSPSNKVTEKGKDVELRCDPISGHTALYWYRQSLGQGLEFLIYFQGNSAPDKSGLPSDRFSAERTGGSVSTLTIQRTQQEDSAVYLCASSLGLEETQYFGPGTRLLVL.

V and J are TRBV19 and TRBJ1-1; D not resolved. With 6 bases removed from V and 1 base from J, the gap between germline ends came to 6 bases. Germline V lookup: CDR1 LNHDA, CDR2 SQIVND (reference sequence). The CDR3 has 12 residues. The CDR3 nucleotides are TGTGCCAGTAGGCACAAGAACACTGAAGCTTTCTTT. Its translation is CASRHKNTEAFF. Drawing the rest from reference TRBV19 and TRBJ1-1, the complete variable domain is DGGITQSPKYLFRKEGQNVTLSCEQNLNHDAMYWYRQDPGQGLRLIYYSQIVNDFQKGDIAEGYSVSREKKESFPLTVTSAQKNPTAFYLCASRHKNTEAFFGQGTRLTVV.